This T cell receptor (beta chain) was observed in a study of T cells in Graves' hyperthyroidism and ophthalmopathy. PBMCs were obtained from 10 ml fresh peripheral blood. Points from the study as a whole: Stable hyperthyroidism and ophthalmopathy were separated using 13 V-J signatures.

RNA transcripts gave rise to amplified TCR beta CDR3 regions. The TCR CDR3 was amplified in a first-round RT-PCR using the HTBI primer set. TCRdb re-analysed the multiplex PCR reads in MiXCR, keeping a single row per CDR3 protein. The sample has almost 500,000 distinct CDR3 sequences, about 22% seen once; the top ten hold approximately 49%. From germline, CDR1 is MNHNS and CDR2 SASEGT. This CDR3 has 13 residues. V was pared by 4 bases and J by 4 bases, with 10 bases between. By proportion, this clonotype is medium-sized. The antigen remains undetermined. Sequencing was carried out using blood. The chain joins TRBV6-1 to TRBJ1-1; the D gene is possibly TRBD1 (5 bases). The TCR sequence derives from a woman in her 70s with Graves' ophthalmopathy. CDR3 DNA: TGTGCCAGCAGTGTTCAGGGAGCCACTGAAGCTTTCTTT. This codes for CASSVQGATEAFF.